Shown below are 5 T cell receptor beta chains from a single sample sequenced in a study of blood T cell repertoires in COVID-19. Generated by immunoSEQ multiplex PCR, the TCRdb table keeps only in-frame clones and is missing some. The sample has 200,000 to 250,000 clones, around 87% seen once; the top ten hold roughly a tenth. Sequencing was performed on peripheral blood. The receptors derive from a woman aged 50 to 60 with COVID-19, enrolled during active disease.

The chain has TRBV2 and TRBJ2-7; D is unclear. CDR3 size: 15 residues. Germline assignment: CDR1 SNHLY and CDR2 FYNNEI. Trimming took off 5 bases at V and 0 bases at J, with 14 bases between the two ends. CDR3 in amino acids: CASSPGWPLSYEQYV. CDR3 bases: TGTGCCAGCAGTCCCGGGTGGCCTCTCTCCTACGAGCAGTACGTC.

This clone showed up just a few times. The chain is built from TRBV30 and TRBJ1-6; D call uncertain. CDR1 GTSNPN and CDR2 SVGIG come from the germline V gene (reference sequence). With 0 bases removed from V and 9 bases from J, the gap between germline ends came to 9 bases. The CDR3 totals 13 residues. DNA of the CDR3: TGTGCCTGGAGTGTACCGGGGATTTCACCCCTCCACTTT. It is translated as CAWSVPGISPLHF.

CDR3 residues: CATSRALDRAILQPQHF. CDR3 in DNA: TGTGCCACCAGCAGGGCCCTCGACAGGGCCATTCTTCAGCCCCAGCATTTT. The chain employs TRBV15 and TRBJ1-5; 7 bases align to TRBD1. The CDR3 loop spans 17 amino acids. Germline CDR1 and CDR2: LNHNV and YYDKDF (reference sequence). V trimming: 3 bases; J trimming: 6 bases; junction bases outside the gene matches: 14. Variable domain in full (rest from reference TRBV15 and TRBJ1-5): DAMVIQNPRYQVTQFGKPVTLSCSQTLNHNVMYWYQQKSSQAPKLLFHYYDKDFNNEADTPDNFQSRRPNTSFCFLDIRSPGLGDTAMYLCATSRALDRAILQPQHFGDGTRLSIL.

This clone was counted a single time. The chain uses TRBV9 and TRBJ2-1; the match to TRBD1 covers 10 bases. CDR1 and CDR2 (germline): SGDLS, YYNGEE. V lost 3 bases to trimming and J lost 7 bases; unmatched junction nucleotides: 4. CDR3 length equals 14 residues. The CDR3 nucleotides read TGTGCCAGCAGCGCAGCGGGACAGGGGAATGAGCAGTTCTTC. Amino acids: CASSAAGQGNEQFF.

V and J are TRBV5-1 and TRBJ2-1; 12 bases match TRBD2. CDR1 and CDR2 (germline): SGHRS, YFSETQ. The CDR3 runs 18 residues. V dropped 2 bases and J dropped 5; count of bases not matched to a gene: 11. CDR3 nucleotide sequence: TGCGCCAGCAGCTTAAGCAGGGCTAGCGGGGGGGCCCACAATGAGCAGTTCTTC. Translated, it gives CASSLSRASGGAHNEQFF.